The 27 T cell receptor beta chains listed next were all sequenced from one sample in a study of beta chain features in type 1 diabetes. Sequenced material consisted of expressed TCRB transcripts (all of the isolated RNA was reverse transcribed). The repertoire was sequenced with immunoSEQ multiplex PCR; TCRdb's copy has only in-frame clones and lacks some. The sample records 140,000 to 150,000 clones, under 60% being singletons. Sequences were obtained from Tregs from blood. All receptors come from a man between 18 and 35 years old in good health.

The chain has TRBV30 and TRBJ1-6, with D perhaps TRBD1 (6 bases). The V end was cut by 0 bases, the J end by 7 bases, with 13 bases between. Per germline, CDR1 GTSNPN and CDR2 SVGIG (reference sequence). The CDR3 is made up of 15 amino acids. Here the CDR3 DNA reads TGTGCCTGGAGTGTAGAACAGGGTGGAAATTCACCCCTCCACTTT. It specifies CAWSVEQGGNSPLHF.

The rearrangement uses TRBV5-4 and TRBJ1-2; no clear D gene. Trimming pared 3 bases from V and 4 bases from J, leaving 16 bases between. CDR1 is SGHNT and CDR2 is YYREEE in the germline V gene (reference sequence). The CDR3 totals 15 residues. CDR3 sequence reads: CASSSRGENPYGYTF. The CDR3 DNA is TGTGCCAGCAGCTCGCGCGGGGAGAACCCCTATGGCTACACCTTC.

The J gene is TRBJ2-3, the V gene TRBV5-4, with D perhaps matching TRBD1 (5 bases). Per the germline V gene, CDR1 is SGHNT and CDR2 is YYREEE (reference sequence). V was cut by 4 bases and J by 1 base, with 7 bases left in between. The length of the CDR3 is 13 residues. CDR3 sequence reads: CASSQTGTDTQYF. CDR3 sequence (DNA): TGTGCCAGCAGCCAGACAGGCACAGATACGCAGTATTTT.

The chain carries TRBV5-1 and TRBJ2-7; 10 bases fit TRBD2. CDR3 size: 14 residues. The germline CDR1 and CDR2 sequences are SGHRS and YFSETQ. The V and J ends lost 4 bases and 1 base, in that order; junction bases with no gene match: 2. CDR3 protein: CASSLAGVSYEQYF. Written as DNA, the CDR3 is TGCGCCAGCAGCCTAGCGGGGGTTTCCTACGAGCAGTACTTC.

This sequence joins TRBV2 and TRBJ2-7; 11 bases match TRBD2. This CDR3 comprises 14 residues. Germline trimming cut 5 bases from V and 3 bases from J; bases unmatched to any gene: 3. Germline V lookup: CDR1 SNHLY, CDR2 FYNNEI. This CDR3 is CASSRLAGGYEQYF. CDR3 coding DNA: TGTGCCAGCAGTCGGCTAGCGGGAGGCTACGAGCAGTACTTC.

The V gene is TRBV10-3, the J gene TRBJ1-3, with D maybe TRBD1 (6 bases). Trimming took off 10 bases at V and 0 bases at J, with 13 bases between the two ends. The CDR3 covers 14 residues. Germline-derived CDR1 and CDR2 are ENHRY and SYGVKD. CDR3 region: CATRGQASGNTIYF. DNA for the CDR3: TGTGCCACCAGGGGTCAGGCCTCTGGAAACACCATATATTTT.

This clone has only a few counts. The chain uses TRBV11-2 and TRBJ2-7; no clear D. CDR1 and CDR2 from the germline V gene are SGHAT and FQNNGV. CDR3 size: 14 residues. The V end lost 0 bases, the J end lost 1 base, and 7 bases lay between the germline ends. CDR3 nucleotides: TGTGCCAGCAGCTTAGATTGGCAGTCCTACGAGCAGTACTTC. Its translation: CASSLDWQSYEQYF.

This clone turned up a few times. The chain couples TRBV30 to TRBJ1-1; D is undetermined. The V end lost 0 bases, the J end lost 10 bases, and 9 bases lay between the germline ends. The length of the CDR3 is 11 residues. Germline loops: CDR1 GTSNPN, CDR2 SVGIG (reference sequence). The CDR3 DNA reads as TGTGCCTGGAGTGTGGCCCCAGGAGCTTTCTTT. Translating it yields CAWSVAPGAFF.

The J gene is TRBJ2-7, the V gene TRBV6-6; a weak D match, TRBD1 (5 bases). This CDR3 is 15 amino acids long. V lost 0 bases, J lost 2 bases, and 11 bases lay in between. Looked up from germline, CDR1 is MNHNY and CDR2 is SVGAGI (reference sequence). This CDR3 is CASSYSRPGPYEQYF. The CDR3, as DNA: TGTGCCAGCAGTTACTCGAGGCCAGGGCCCTACGAGCAGTACTTC.

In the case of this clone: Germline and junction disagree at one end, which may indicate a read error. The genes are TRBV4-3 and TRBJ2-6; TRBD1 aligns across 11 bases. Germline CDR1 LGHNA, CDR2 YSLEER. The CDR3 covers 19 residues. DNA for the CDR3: TGCGCCAGCAGTTCTAACCCAGGACAGGGGGCGTCTGGGGCCAACGTCCCGACTTTC. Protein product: CASSSNPGQGASGANVPTF.

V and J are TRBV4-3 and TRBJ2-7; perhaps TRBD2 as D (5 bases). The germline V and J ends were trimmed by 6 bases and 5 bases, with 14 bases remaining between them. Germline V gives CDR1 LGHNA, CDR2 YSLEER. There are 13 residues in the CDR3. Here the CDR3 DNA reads TGCGCCAGCAGTCTCACGGTCGGGGACGAGCAGTACTTC. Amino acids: CASSLTVGDEQYF.

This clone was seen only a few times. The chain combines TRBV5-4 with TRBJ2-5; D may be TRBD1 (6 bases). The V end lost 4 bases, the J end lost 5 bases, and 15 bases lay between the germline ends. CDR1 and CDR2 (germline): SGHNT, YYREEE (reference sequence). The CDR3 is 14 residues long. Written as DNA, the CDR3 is TGTGCCAGCAGCCCGCAGGGGCGCTTGGAGACCCAGTACTTC. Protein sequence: CASSPQGRLETQYF.

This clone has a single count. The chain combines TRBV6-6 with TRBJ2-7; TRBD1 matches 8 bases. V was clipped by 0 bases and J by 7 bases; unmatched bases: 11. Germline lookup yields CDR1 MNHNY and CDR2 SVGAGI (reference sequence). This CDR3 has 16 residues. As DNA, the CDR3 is TGTGCCAGCAGTTACTCGTTGGACAGGGTAGGAGGGGAGCAGTACTTC. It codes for CASSYSLDRVGGEQYF.

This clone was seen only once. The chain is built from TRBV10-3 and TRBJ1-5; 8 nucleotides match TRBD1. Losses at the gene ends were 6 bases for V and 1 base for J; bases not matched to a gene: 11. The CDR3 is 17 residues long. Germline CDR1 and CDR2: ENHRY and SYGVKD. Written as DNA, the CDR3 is TGTGCCATCAGGAAGCAGGGGGCCACCTCAAGCAATCAGCCCCAGCATTTT. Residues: CAIRKQGATSSNQPQHF.

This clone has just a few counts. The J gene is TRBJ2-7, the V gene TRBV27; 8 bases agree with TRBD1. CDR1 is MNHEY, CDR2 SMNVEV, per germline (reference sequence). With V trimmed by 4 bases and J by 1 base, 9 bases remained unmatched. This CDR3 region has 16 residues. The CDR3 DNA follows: TGTGCCAGCAGTTCTTACAGGGGGTCCCCTTCCTACGAGCAGTACTTC. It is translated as CASSSYRGSPSYEQYF.

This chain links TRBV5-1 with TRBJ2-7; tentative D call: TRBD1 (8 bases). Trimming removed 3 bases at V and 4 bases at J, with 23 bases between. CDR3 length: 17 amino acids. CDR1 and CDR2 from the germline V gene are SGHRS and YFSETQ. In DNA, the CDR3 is TGCGCCAGCAGCTCGGGGGGACAGGTCGGAGGGCAATACGAGCAGTACTTC. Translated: CASSSGGQVGGQYEQYF.

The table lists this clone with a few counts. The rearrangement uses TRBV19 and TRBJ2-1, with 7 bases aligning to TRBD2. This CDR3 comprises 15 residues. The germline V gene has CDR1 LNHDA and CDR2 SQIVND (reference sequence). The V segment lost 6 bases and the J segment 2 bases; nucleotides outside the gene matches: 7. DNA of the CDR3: TGTGCCAGTAGCCGTGGGGGAGGGCCCTACAATGAGCAGTTCTTC. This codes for CASSRGGGPYNEQFF. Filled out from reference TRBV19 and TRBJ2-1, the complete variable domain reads DGGITQSPKYLFRKEGQNVTLSCEQNLNHDAMYWYRQDPGQGLRLIYYSQIVNDFQKGDIAEGYSVSREKKESFPLTVTSAQKNPTAFYLCASSRGGGPYNEQFFGPGTRLTVL.

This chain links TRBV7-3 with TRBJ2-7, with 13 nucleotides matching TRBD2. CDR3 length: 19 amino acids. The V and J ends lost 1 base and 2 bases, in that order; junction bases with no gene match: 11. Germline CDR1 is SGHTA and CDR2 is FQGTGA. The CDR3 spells CASSLSGTSGTSLPYEQYF. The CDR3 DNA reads TGTGCCAGCAGCTTAAGTGGGACTAGCGGGACCAGCCTTCCCTACGAGCAGTACTTC.

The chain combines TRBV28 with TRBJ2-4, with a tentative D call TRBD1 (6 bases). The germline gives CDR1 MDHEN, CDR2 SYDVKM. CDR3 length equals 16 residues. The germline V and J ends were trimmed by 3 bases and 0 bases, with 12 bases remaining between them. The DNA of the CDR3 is TGTGCCAGCAGTTTTTGGGACACCCTAGCCAAAAACATTCAGTACTTC. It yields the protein CASSFWDTLAKNIQYF. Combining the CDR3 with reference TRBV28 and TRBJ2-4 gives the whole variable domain DVKVTQSSRYLVKRTGEKVFLECVQDMDHENMFWYRQDPGLGLRLIYFSYDVKMKEKGDIPEGYSVSREKKERFSLILESASTNQTSMYLCASSFWDTLAKNIQYFGAGTRLSVL.

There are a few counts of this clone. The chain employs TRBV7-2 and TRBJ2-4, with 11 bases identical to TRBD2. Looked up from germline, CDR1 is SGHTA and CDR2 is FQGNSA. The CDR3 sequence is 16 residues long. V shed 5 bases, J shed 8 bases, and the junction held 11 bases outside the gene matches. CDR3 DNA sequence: TGTGCCAGCAGCGGGACTAGCGGACCTCCTCGGGACATTCAGTACTTC. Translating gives CASSGTSGPPRDIQYF.

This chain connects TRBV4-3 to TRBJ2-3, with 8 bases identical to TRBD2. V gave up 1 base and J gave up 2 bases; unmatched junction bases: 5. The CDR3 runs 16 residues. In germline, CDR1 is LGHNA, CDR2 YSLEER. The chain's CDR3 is CASSQVRGGLTDTQYF. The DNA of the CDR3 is TGCGCCAGCAGCCAAGTTCGCGGGGGGCTCACAGATACGCAGTATTTT.

Here the CDR3 reads CASSPRRGNSPLHF. The CDR3 coding sequence is TGTGCCAGCAGCCCCCGCAGGGGGAATTCACCCCTCCACTTT. This chain joins TRBV5-4 and TRBJ1-6; TRBD1 matches 7 bases. This CDR3 comprises 14 residues. Germline V CDR1 and CDR2: SGHNT, YYREEE (reference sequence). Trimming took 4 bases from V and 7 from J; bases not matched to a gene: 5. Combining the CDR3 with reference TRBV5-4 and TRBJ1-6 gives the whole variable domain ETGVTQSPTHLIKTRGQQVTLRCSSQSGHNTVSWYQQALGQGPQFIFQYYREEENGRGNFPPRFSGLQFPNYSSELNVNALELDDSALYLCASSPRRGNSPLHFGNGTRLTVT.

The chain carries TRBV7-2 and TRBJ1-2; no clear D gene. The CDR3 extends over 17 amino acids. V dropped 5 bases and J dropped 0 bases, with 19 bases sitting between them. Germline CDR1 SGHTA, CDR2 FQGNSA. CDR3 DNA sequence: TGTGCCAGCAGCCCGTTGATAACATTGGGAGCTAACTATGGCTACACCTTC. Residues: CASSPLITLGANYGYTF.

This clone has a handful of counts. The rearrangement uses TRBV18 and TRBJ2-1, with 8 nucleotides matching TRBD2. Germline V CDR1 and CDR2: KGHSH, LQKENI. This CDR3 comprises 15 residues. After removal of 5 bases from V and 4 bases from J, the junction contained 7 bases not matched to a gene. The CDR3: CASSSLAENYNEQFF. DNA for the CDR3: TGTGCCAGCTCATCACTAGCGGAAAATTACAATGAGCAGTTCTTC.

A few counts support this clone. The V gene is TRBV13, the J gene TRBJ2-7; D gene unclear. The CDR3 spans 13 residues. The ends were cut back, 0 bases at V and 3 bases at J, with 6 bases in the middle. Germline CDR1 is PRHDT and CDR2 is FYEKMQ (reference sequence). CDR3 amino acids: CASSLGQVYEQYF. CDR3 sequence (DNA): TGTGCCAGCAGCTTAGGGCAGGTCTACGAGCAGTACTTC.

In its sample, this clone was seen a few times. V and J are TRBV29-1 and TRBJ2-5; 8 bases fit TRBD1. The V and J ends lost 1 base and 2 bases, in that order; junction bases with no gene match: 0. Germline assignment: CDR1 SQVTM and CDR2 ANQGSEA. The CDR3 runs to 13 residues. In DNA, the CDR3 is TGCAGCGTTGAAGGGACAGGGCAAGAGACCCAGTACTTC. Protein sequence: CSVEGTGQETQYF.

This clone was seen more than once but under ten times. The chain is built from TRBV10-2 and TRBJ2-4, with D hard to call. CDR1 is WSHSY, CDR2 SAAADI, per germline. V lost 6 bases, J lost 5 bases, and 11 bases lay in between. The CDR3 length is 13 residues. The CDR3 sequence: CASSPTIENIQYF. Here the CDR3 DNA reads TGCGCCAGCAGCCCGACAATTGAAAACATTCAGTACTTC.